A selection of T cell receptor beta chains follows, all from one sample in a study of T cell repertoires in cytomegalovirus infection. One entry per CDR3 protein results from TCRdb running MiXCR on the reads. This sample has 450,000 to 600,000 distinct CDR3 sequences; under 55% occur once, and the top ten carry about 39%. These receptors lack a known antigen. Material: cultured PBMCs, obtained from culture after CMV antigen stimulation. The receptors originated from a human donor in good health (CMV status not recorded). Some clones in this sample may be carry-over from other donors' samples. The CDR3 runs from the conserved cysteine through the conserved F or W. Fields, in order: clone size, J gene, V gene, D gene, CDR3 protein, CDR3 DNA. The D gene is left open where the match is weak. Clone size is not always given. Where it is, it says once, few, many or a class for expanded clones.

- TRBJ1-4 TRBV19 TRBD1 CASKLGGEDEKLFF TGTGCCAGTAAACTAGGGGGCGAAGATGAAAAACTGTTTTTT
- TRBJ2-3 TRBV7-2 - CASSPLGTTQYF TGTGCCAGCAGCCCTCTGGGCACCACGCAGTATTTT
many TRBJ1-2 TRBV7-2 - CASSLVGGGAFSGYTF TGTGCCAGCAGCTTAGTCGGGGGGGGCGCCTTTTCTGGCTACACCTTC
- TRBJ2-1 TRBV7-9 TRBD2 CASSKLAGDNEQFF TGTGCCAGCAGCAAACTAGCGGGAGATAATGAGCAGTTCTTC
- TRBJ1-5 TRBV7-9 - CASSSDGATQPQHF TGTGCCAGCAGTTCTGACGGGGCGACTCAGCCCCAGCATTTT
- TRBJ2-1 TRBV7-4 - CASLESPNEQFF TGTGCCAGCTTGGAGTCTCCCAATGAGCAGTTCTTC
few TRBJ1-1 TRBV6-6 - CASSYFAGEGAFF TGTGCCAGCAGTTATTTTGCGGGAGAGGGAGCTTTCTTT
few TRBJ1-2 TRBV5-6 - CASNGPTGDYGYTF TGTGCCAGCAACGGACCAACCGGAGACTATGGCTACACCTTC
- TRBJ2-3 TRBV11-2 - CASSLWRSSTDTQYF TGTGCCAGCAGCTTGTGGCGGAGCTCCACAGATACGCAGTATTTT
few TRBJ2-7 TRBV7-2 TRBD2 CASSTGLAGLYEQYF TGTGCCAGCAGCACCGGACTAGCGGGGTTGTACGAGCAGTACTTC
few TRBJ1-1 TRBV11-2 - CASSFERATEAFF TGTGCCAGCAGCTTCGAGCGGGCCACTGAAGCTTTCTTT
- TRBJ2-7 TRBV6-8 - CASSYSIWRSSYEQYF TGTGCCAGCAGTTACTCGATTTGGCGTAGCTCCTACGAGCAGTACTTC
few TRBJ1-2 TRBV12-3/TRBV12-4 - CASTNTGIYGYTF TGTGCCAGCACCAACACAGGGATCTATGGCTACACCTTC
few TRBJ2-7 TRBV7-2 - CASSLWGGVVYEQYF TGTGCCAGCAGCTTATGGGGGGGCGTAGTGTACGAGCAGTACTTC
once TRBJ2-1 TRBV20-1 - CSAVTHLGGEQFF TGCAGTGCAGTGACCCACCTAGGGGGTGAGCAGTTCTTC
- TRBJ2-7 TRBV12-3/TRBV12-4 TRBD2 CASSYRIAGGGRNF TGTGCCAGCAGTTATCGGATAGCGGGAGGGGGAAGAAACTTC
few TRBJ2-7 TRBV11-2 - CASSLMWVSTYEQYF TGTGCCAGCAGCTTAATGTGGGTCAGCACCTACGAGCAGTACTTC
few TRBJ1-1 TRBV12-3/TRBV12-4 - CASIPGEGRTEAFF TGTGCCAGCATCCCAGGGGAGGGGCGGACTGAAGCTTTCTTT
- TRBJ1-2 TRBV7-8 TRBD1 CASSPRTGAGYTF TGTGCCAGCAGCCCCCGGACAGGGGCGGGCTACACCTTC
few TRBJ1-3 TRBV2 TRBD1 CASSAGGFNTIYF TGTGCCAGCAGCGCAGGGGGCTTTAACACCATATATTTT
once TRBJ2-3 TRBV7-8 - CASSLSASTQYF TGTGCCAGCAGCTTATCCGCCTCTACGCAGTATTTT
- TRBJ2-3 TRBV20-1 - CSARERRLTDTQYF TGCAGTGCTAGAGAGCGACGGCTCACAGATACGCAGTATTTT
few TRBJ2-7 TRBV6-1 - CASRRTPTYEQYF TGTGCCAGCCGGCGGACACCCACCTACGAGCAGTACTTC
- TRBJ2-1 TRBV18 TRBD1 CASSSSGTATYNEQFF TGTGCCAGCTCATCCTCCGGGACAGCTACCTACAATGAGCAGTTCTTC
- TRBJ1-3 TRBV5-4 - CASSGTEDSGNTIYF TGTGCCAGCAGCGGCACGGAAGACTCTGGAAACACCATATATTTT
few TRBJ2-3 TRBV7-9 - CASSPVHTDTQYF TGTGCCAGCAGTCCGGTCCATACAGATACGCAGTATTTT
- TRBJ1-2 TRBV7-9 TRBD1 CASSLGQFNYGYTF TGTGCCAGCAGCTTGGGACAGTTCAACTATGGCTACACCTTC
- TRBJ1-5 TRBV10-3 TRBD1 CAISEGTGQPQHF TGTGCCATCAGTGAGGGGACAGGCCAGCCCCAGCATTTT
few TRBJ2-3 TRBV7-2 - CASSATRAVTQYF TGTGCCAGCAGCGCAACGCGCGCGGTGACGCAGTATTTT
- TRBJ2-7 TRBV7-2 - CASSWGLPSSYEQYF TGTGCCAGCAGCTGGGGGTTGCCCAGCTCCTACGAGCAGTACTTC
- TRBJ2-1 TRBV11-2 TRBD2 CASSLWGSGSRDEQFF TGTGCCAGCAGCTTATGGGGTAGCGGGAGTAGGGATGAGCAGTTCTTC
- TRBJ2-3 TRBV7-9 - CASSPSAGGIDTQYF TGTGCCAGCAGCCCTAGTGCCGGGGGAATTGATACGCAGTATTTT
- TRBJ2-3 TRBV7-8 - CASSLGFGASTDTQYF TGTGCCAGCAGCTTAGGGTTCGGGGCTAGCACAGATACGCAGTATTTT
- TRBJ2-7 TRBV28 - CASSQTGMITYEQYF TGTGCCAGCAGCCAAACAGGGATGATTACCTACGAGCAGTACTTC
- TRBJ2-2 TRBV6-2/TRBV6-3 - CASSYGGTGELFF TGTGCCAGCAGTTACGGGGGCACCGGGGAGCTGTTTTTT
- TRBJ1-1 TRBV7-8 TRBD1 CASSAGTAAWSGTEAFF TGTGCCAGCAGCGCCGGGACAGCTGCTTGGTCGGGGACTGAAGCTTTCTTT
few TRBJ1-5 TRBV7-2 - CASSLPTVLSPQHF TGTGCCAGCAGCTTACCGACAGTTTTATCGCCCCAGCATTTT
- TRBJ1-1 TRBV6-1 - CASISNDFDFLAFF TGTGCCAGCATCTCTAATGACTTCGATTTTTTGGCTTTCTTT
few TRBJ2-7 TRBV12-3/TRBV12-4 - CASSLGVAFSYEQYF TGTGCCAGCAGTTTAGGGGTAGCGTTCTCCTACGAGCAGTACTTC
- TRBJ2-5 TRBV5-4 - CASSLAPTETQYF TGTGCCAGCAGCTTGGCGCCGACGGAGACCCAGTACTTC
- TRBJ1-3 TRBV7-8 - CASSLGPLRNTIYF TGTGCCAGCAGCTTAGGACCCCTCCGCAACACCATATATTTT
many TRBJ2-7 TRBV7-2 - CASSATGFSEQYF TGTGCCAGCAGCGCCACAGGCTTCTCCGAGCAGTACTTC
few TRBJ2-5 TRBV7-2 TRBD2 CASSLGLAKTQYF TGTGCCAGCAGCTTGGGACTAGCCAAGACCCAGTACTTC
few TRBJ2-1 TRBV7-2 TRBD2 CASSLGLAGVGEQFF TGTGCCAGCAGCTTAGGACTAGCGGGAGTTGGTGAGCAGTTCTTC
- TRBJ1-4 TRBV12-3/TRBV12-4 - CASSTHRITDEKLFF TGTGCCAGCAGTACGCACAGGATAACTGATGAAAAACTGTTTTTT
- TRBJ1-2 TRBV19 TRBD1 CASSPGQGIYGYTF TGTGCCAGTAGTCCGGGACAGGGTATTTATGGCTACACCTTC
- TRBJ2-2 TRBV20-1 TRBD1 CSARGGQGPNTGELFF TGCAGTGCTAGAGGAGGACAGGGCCCTAACACCGGGGAGCTGTTTTTT
few TRBJ1-5 TRBV7-2 - CASSQDSPSGNQPQHF TGTGCCAGCAGCCAAGACAGCCCAAGCGGCAATCAGCCCCAGCATTTT
- TRBJ2-5 TRBV7-9 - CASSLGTASETQYF TGTGCCAGCAGCTTAGGGACAGCTTCAGAGACCCAGTACTTC
- TRBJ2-3 TRBV27 TRBD2 CASSVLAGITDTQYF TGTGCCAGCAGCGTATTAGCGGGAATCACAGATACGCAGTATTTT
- TRBJ1-6 TRBV28 - CASRSEGWTLSPLHF TGTGCCAGCAGATCAGAGGGTTGGACGTTATCACCCCTCCACTTT